This is a list of T cell receptor beta chains from one sample in a study of control samples from healthy donors and cancer patients. The table came from immunoSEQ multiplex PCR; TCRdb's copy has only in-frame clones and leaves some out. This table holds under 200,000 clones, 75% to 95% found once. Sequenced input: blood. The receptor set was obtained from a young woman in good health. Both conserved end residues are part of each CDR3.

>16|TRBV7-2|TRBJ2-1
CASSSNLLAGDNEQFF
>13|TRBV28|TRBJ2-7
CASRPGQGYEQYF
>14|TRBV28|TRBJ2-7
CASSWGQGAYEQYF
>14|TRBV15|TRBJ2-7
CATSIRDRGNEQYF
>14|TRBV5-5|TRBJ2-7
CASSLGSPTYEQYF
>14|TRBV10-3|TRBJ1-1
CAIRETSENTEAFF
>12|TRBV5-1|TRBJ2-1
CASSPPYNEQFF
>12|TRBV12-3/TRBV12-4|TRBJ1-2
CASNLYGEGYTF
>15|TRBV6-5|TRBJ2-2
CASKRTSGNTGELFF
>14|TRBV2|TRBJ1-3
CASSEGTAGNTIYF
>14|TRBV11-2|TRBJ2-7
CASSPGLAGYEQYF
>15|TRBV7-9|TRBJ2-6
CASSLGGSGANVLTF
>13|TRBV30|TRBJ2-3
CAWSVRRGDTQYF
>13|TRBV6-5|TRBJ1-1
CASSYSRNTEAFF
>14|TRBV11-2|TRBJ2-7
CASSGLAGVYEQYF
>14|TRBV7-9|TRBJ1-6
CASSLVRDNSPLHF
>13|TRBV13|TRBJ1-1
CASSLGSGAEAFF
>14|TRBV30|TRBJ2-3
CAWSVLERTDTQYF
>13|TRBV6-7|TRBJ1-2
CASNRDRGRSYTF
>13|TRBV30|TRBJ2-1
CAWRRDRVNEQFF
>14|TRBV18|TRBJ2-7
CASSPPKPSYEQYF
>15|TRBV19|TRBJ2-5
CASTPSGGNQETQYF
>14|TRBV6-4|TRBJ2-2
CASSVSGGTGELFF
>14|TRBV6-5|TRBJ1-6
CASKTQGNNSPLHF
>13|TRBV3-1/TRBV3-2|TRBJ2-7
CASRSGGANEQYF
>14|TRBV13|TRBJ1-4
CASSLGQYNEKLFF
>12|TRBV27|TRBJ1-5
CASSVSNQPQHF
>15|TRBV28|TRBJ1-2
CASSLTGTGGKGYTF
>13|TRBV3-1/TRBV3-2|TRBJ2-7
CASSQDRPYEQYF
>13|TRBV6-5|TRBJ2-3
CASTRRGGDTQYF
>14|TRBV6-6|TRBJ1-2
CASRERGQGGGYTF
>17|TRBV7-2|TRBJ2-3
CASSLGGQGWSTDTQYF
>14|TRBV5-1|TRBJ1-2
CASSPGTGSAGYTF
>17|TRBV18|TRBJ2-5
CASSPLRGSGYQETQYF
>15|TRBV5-6|TRBJ2-5
CASSLVRYGPETQYF
>12|TRBV11-2|TRBJ2-2
CASSLHTGELFF
>14|TRBV27|TRBJ1-3
CASSQGATGNTIYF
>15|TRBV27|TRBJ1-4
CASSFTGTGDEKLFF
>16|TRBV2|TRBJ1-6
CASSVAGQGINSPLHF
>13|TRBV10-3|TRBJ1-6
CAISGQGRSPLHF
>13|TRBV30|TRBJ1-4
CAWSSQGAEKLFF
>13|TRBV5-1|TRBJ1-1
CASSPTEDTEAFF
>13|TRBV6-5|TRBJ1-5
CASSYSSYQPQHF
>13|TRBV12-3/TRBV12-4|TRBJ2-7
CASSPDRGNEQYF
>13|TRBV10-1|TRBJ1-1
CASSGAGGGEAFF
>15|TRBV5-5|TRBJ2-5
CASSSGTGWEETQYF
>14|TRBV28|TRBJ2-7
CASSLWDRVNEQYF
>15|TRBV6-4|TRBJ2-1
CASSEGAGAHNEQFF
>15|TRBV6-5|TRBJ2-5
CASRPGLAGGETQYF
>14|TRBV28|TRBJ2-7
CASSLRARGGEQYF
>16|TRBV7-6|TRBJ1-3
CASSLGAGGSGNTIYF
>16|TRBV6-5|TRBJ1-6
CASSYAESSYNSPLHF
>15|TRBV7-7|TRBJ1-3
CASSLDRGRWKHHIF